The present T cell receptor beta chain was sequenced within a study of OX40 agonist ivuxolimab in advanced cancers. Regarding the complete study: Ivuxolimab was a fully human IgG2 agonistic monoclonal antibody targeting the costimulatory receptor OX40 (CD134). Patients were allowed to have had prior anti-PD-1, anti-PD-L1 or anti-CTLA-4 therapy, and 40% to 45% of the dose-escalation patients had been treated with checkpoint inhibitors. Of the roughly 52 dose-escalation patients, hepatocellular carcinoma was present in around 20, melanoma in around 15, renal cell carcinoma in 9 and head and neck cancer in 9. Intravenous ivuxolimab was administered to patients every 2 weeks at six dose levels: 0.01, 0.1, 0.3, 1.5, 3 and 10 mg/kg. The dose-escalation cohort was about 83% male with a mean age of around 62 years, ranging from roughly 20 to 80. Partial responses occurred in three dose-escalation patients: two with cutaneous melanoma and one with hepatocellular carcinoma. The point of sequencing TCRbeta in the periphery was to test whether ivuxolimab changed TCR sequence diversity and drove clonal T-cell expansion. The monotherapy dose-escalation portion (N ≈ 56 patients) of the phase I ivuxolimab trial is reported in the paper. The paper's findings and limits, for the study overall: Partial responders in the 0.1-3.0 mg/kg groups had among the lowest normalized peripheral clonal expansion, especially among CD8+ T cells. At doses of 0.1 to 3.0 mg/kg, clonal expansion of both CD4+ and CD8+ T cells in blood was seen between baseline and week 6. Which antigens the clonally expanded peripheral T cells were specific for was not determined. On average, CD8+ T cells showed more expanded clones than CD4+ T cells after ivuxolimab. Low levels of normalized T-cell clonal expansion were also seen in some nonresponding patients.

A few counts support this clone. Its cognate antigen has yet to be identified. No base qualities exist here, and no much larger clone lies one base off it. Patients with autoimmune disease history or receiving systemic immunosuppression were excluded from the trial. Peripheral blood for TCR sequencing was collected from all dose cohorts at baseline, on cycle 4 day 1, and on cycle 7 day 1. The samples were taken from a phase I, first-in-human, multicenter, open-label dose-escalation trial of ivuxolimab. The trial enrolled adults with locally advanced or metastatic head and neck squamous cell, hepatocellular, melanoma or renal cell carcinoma. Before TCR sequencing, CD4+ and CD8+ T cells were separately sorted from peripheral blood. Genomic DNA was isolated from the sorted cells so that the TCRbeta CDR3 region could be sequenced. The immunoSEQ Assay was used to sequence the TCRbeta CDR3 regions. TCRdb's version of the immuneACCESS table is confined to in-frame rearrangements and falls short of the full clone set. An unresolved V gene accounts for under half of the shortfall where checked; the remainder is of unknown origin. The sample includes about 70,000 clones, with less than 90% observed a single time. The ten largest clones take up over 10% of the sample.

The CDR3 goes from the cysteine to the phenylalanine over 15 residues. Only the CDR3 DNA stays, 45 bases, in frame from base 1. From a lookup of the germline V gene (reference sequence), CDR1 and CDR2 are SGHNT and YYREEE. V trim: 3 bases; J trim: 7 bases; unmatched bases: 10. This TCR came from an adult with an advanced solid tumor such as melanoma, head and neck, liver or kidney cancer. The sequenced sample was CD4+ or CD8+ T cells sorted from blood, obtained in a trial of the OX40 agonist ivuxolimab. The chain is encoded by TRBV5-4 joined to TRBJ2-7; the central 10 bases match TRBD1. The sequenced DNA: TGTGCCAGCAGCTCGTCCCGGGACAGGGGTAATGAGCAGTACTTC. Its protein reads: CASSSSRDRGNEQYF.